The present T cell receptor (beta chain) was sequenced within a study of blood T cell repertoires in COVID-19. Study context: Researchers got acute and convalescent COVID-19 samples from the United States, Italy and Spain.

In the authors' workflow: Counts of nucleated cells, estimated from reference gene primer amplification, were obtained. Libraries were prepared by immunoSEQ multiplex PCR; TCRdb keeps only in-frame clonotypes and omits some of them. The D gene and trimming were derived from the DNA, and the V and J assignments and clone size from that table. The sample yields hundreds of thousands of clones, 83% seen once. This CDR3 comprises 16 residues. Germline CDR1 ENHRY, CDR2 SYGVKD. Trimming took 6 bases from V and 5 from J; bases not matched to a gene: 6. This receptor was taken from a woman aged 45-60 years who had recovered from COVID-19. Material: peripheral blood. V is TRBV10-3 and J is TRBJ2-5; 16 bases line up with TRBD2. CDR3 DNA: TGTGCCATCAGCCCGGGACTAGCGGGGGGGCTGGAGACCCAGTACTTC. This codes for CAISPGLAGGLETQYF.